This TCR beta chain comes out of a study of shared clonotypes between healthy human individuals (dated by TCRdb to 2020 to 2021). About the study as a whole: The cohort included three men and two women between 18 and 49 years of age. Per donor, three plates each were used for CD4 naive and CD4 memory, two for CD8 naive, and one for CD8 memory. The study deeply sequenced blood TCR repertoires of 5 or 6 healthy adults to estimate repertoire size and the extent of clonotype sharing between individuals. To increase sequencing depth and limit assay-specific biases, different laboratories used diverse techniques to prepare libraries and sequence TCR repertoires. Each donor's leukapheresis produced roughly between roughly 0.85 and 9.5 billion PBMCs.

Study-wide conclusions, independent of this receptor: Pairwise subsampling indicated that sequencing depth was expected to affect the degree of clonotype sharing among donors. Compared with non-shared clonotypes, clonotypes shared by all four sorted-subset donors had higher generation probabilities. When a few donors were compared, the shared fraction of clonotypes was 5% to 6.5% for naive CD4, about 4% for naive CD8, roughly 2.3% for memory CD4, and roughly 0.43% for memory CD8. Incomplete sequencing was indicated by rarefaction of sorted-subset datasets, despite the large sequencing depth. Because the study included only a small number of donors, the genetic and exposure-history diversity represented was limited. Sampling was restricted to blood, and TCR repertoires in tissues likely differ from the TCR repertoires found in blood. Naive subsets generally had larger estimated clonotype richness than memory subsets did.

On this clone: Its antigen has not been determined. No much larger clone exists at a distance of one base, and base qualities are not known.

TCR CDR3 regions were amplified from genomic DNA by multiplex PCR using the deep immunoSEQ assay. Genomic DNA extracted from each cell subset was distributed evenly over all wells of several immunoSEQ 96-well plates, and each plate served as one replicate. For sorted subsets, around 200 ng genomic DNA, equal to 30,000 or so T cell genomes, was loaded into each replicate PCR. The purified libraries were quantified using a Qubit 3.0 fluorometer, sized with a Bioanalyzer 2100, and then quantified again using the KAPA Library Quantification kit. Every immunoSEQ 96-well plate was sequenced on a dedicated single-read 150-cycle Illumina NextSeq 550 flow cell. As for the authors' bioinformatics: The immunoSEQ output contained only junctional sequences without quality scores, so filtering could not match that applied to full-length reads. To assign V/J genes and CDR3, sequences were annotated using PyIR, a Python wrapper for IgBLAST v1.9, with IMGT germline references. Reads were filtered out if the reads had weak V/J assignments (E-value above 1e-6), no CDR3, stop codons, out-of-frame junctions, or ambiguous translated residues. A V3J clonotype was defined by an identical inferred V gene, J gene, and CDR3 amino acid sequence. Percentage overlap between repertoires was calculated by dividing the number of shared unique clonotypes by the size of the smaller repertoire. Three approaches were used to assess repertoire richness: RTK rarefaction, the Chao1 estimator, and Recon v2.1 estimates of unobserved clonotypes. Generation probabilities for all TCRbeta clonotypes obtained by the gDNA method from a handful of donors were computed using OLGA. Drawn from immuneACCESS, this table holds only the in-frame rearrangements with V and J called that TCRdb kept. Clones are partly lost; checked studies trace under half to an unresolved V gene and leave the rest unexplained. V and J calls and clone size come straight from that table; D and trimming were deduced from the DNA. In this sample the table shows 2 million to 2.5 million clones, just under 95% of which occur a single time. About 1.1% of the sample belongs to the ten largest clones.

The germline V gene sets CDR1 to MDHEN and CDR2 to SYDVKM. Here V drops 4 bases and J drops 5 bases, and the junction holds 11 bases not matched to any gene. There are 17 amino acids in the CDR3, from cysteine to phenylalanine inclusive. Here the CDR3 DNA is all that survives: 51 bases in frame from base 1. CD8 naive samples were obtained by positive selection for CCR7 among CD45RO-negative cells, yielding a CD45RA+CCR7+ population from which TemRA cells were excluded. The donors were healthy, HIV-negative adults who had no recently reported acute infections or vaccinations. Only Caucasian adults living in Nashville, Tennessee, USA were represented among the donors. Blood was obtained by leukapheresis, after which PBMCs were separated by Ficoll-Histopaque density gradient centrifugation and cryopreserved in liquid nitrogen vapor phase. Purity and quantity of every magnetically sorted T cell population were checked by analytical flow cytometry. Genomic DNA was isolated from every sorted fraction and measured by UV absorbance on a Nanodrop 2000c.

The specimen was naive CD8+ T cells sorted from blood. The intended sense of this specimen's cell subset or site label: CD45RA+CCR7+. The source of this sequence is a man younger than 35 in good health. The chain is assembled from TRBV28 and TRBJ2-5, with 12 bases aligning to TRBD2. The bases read TGTGCCAGCAGTTCGCCCCTCCTAGCGGGGGGGCCGGAGACCCAGTACTTC. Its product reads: CASSSPLLAGGPETQYF.